The 9 T cell receptor beta chains below all came from one sample that was sequenced in a study of shared clonotypes between healthy human individuals. Measured with immunoSEQ multiplex PCR; TCRdb has only the in-frame clones, and not every one. Of approximately 440,000 clones listed, roughly three quarters are singletons. Specimen: PBMCs. The origin of the receptors is a middle-aged woman in good health. Some clones in this sample may be carry-over from other donors' samples.

This chain uses TRBV7-3 with TRBJ2-3, with 10 positions matching TRBD2. With 4 bases clipped from V and 1 base from J, the junction kept 5 bases outside the gene matches. CDR1 is SGHTA and CDR2 is FQGTGA in the germline V gene. This CDR3 region has 16 residues. The CDR3 loop reads CASSSLGLAGTDTQYF. As DNA, the CDR3 is TGTGCCAGCAGCTCACTAGGACTAGCGGGCACAGATACGCAGTATTTT.

This clone was seen ten or more times. The chain is built from TRBV6-1 and TRBJ2-2; D is perhaps TRBD1 or TRBD2 (5 bases each). The V gene lost 1 base and the J gene lost 1 base, with 7 bases spanning the gap. The CDR3 totals 15 residues. Per the germline V gene, CDR1 is MNHNS and CDR2 is SASEGT. The CDR3 DNA reads TGTGCCAGCAGTGAAGTGGGGGAGAACACCGGGGAGCTGTTTTTT. Residues: CASSEVGENTGELFF.

This chain uses TRBV7-9 with TRBJ1-1, with D possibly being TRBD1 (5 bases). Trimming pared 7 bases from V and 2 bases from J, leaving 11 bases between. Germline V lookup: CDR1 SEHNR, CDR2 FQNEAQ (reference sequence). This CDR3 has 13 amino acids. In DNA, the CDR3 is TGTGCCAGCAAAGGGGACGGTAACACTGAAGCTTTCTTT. Encoded protein: CASKGDGNTEAFF.

The J gene is TRBJ2-2, the V gene TRBV28; the match to TRBD2 covers 8 bases. This CDR3 is 13 amino acids long. Germline trimming cut 7 bases from V and 3 bases from J; bases unmatched to any gene: 1. From germline, CDR1 is MDHEN and CDR2 SYDVKM. The CDR3 DNA is TGTGCCAGCACAGCGGGAGACACCGGGGAGCTGTTTTTT. It encodes CASTAGDTGELFF.

The sample holds a few counts of this clone. The chain combines TRBV7-2 with TRBJ2-5; D is ambiguous. Germline CDR1 SGHTA, CDR2 FQGNSA. V gave up 5 bases and J gave up 0 bases, with 7 bases separating them. This CDR3 region has 13 residues. DNA of the CDR3: TGTGCCAGCAGCCGTGACTACCAAGAGACCCAGTACTTC. Encoded protein: CASSRDYQETQYF.

V usage is TRBV18 and J usage is TRBJ1-5; maybe TRBD1 (5 bases). Looked up from germline, CDR1 is KGHSH and CDR2 is LQKENI. The CDR3 covers 15 residues. V lost 6 bases, J lost 2 bases, and 14 bases lay in between. CDR3 loop: CASSSGSGGNQPQHF. The CDR3 nucleotides are TGTGCCAGCTCCTCAGGGAGTGGGGGCAATCAGCCCCAGCATTTT.

As for this clone: A read error likely explains this, since a far larger clone differs by one base. Additional DNA sequences in this sample encode the identical CDR3. The chain joins TRBV7-9 to TRBJ2-3; the D call may be TRBD1 or TRBD2 (5 bases each). Germline CDR1 SEHNR, CDR2 FQNEAQ (reference sequence). The CDR3 covers 14 residues. The CDR3 loop is CASSEYRGGNTQYF. The CDR3 nucleotides are TGTGCCAGCAGCGAGTACCGTGGGGGAAATACGCAGTACTTT.

Remarks on this clone: A single base is all that separates this from a far larger clone, so a read error is likely. This chain connects TRBV29-1 to TRBJ2-7; the D is unclear. Germline CDR1 is SQVTM and CDR2 is ANQGSEA. The CDR3 has 11 residues. CDR3 sequence (DNA): TGCAGCGTTGATTCGGGTTACGAGCAGTGCTTC. Encoded protein: CSVDSGYEQCF.

The V and J genes are TRBV5-1 and TRBJ2-5; no definite D call. The V and J ends lost 2 bases and 2 bases respectively, with 10 bases between them. The CDR3 runs to 14 residues. CDR1 is SGHRS and CDR2 is YFSETQ in the germline V gene. The CDR3 nucleotides read TGCGCCAGCAGCTTCACGGTAACTCAAGAGACCCAGTACTTC. It encodes CASSFTVTQETQYF.